The 23 T cell receptor beta chains given below trace back to one sample, sequenced in a study of control samples from healthy donors and cancer patients. TCRdb's table, derived via immunoSEQ multiplex PCR, lists solely in-frame clones and lacks some. The table records some 150,000 clones, around 92% of them present only once. The sequenced sample consisted of blood. The source is a man under 40 in good health.

The chain carries TRBV19 and TRBJ1-1; 9 bases match TRBD1. Germline CDR1 reads LNHDA; CDR2 reads SQIVND (reference sequence). The CDR3 is 15 amino acids. Germline trimming cut 3 bases from V and 7 bases from J; bases unmatched to any gene: 9. Written as DNA, the CDR3 is TGTGCCAGTAGTATGTCGGACAGGGGAGGAGATGAAGCTTTCTTT. It translates to CASSMSDRGGDEAFF.

The V gene is TRBV6-5, the J gene TRBJ1-5; D is possibly TRBD1 (6 bases). Trimming removed 6 bases from V and 2 bases from J, with 14 bases in between. The CDR3 consists of 15 residues. The germline CDR1 and CDR2 sequences are MNHEY and SVGAGI. CDR3 DNA: TGTGCCAGCAGACTACAGGGAGGAGGCAATCAGCCCCAGCATTTT. Encoded protein: CASRLQGGGNQPQHF.

The chain carries TRBV9 and TRBJ2-4, with 9 bases identical to TRBD1. CDR3 length: 18 residues. The J segment lost 1 base and the V segment lost 3 bases, leaving 11 bases of the junction unmatched. Germline V gene sequence: CDR1 SGDLS, CDR2 YYNGEE. The chain's CDR3 is CASSEGQGVIGAKNIQYF. The CDR3 region has the DNA TGTGCCAGCAGCGAGGGACAGGGTGTGATAGGGGCCAAAAACATTCAGTACTTC.

The chain employs TRBV10-2 and TRBJ1-2; D gene unclear. The CDR3 has 12 amino acids. Trimming shortened V by 7 bases and J by 2 bases, and 8 bases separated the two germline ends. Germline V gene lookup returns CDR1 WSHSY and CDR2 SAAADI. Here the CDR3 DNA reads TGCGCCAGCACCGACACGAACTATGGCTACACCTTC. Protein: CASTDTNYGYTF.

This chain links TRBV6-5 with TRBJ1-2; D unresolved. The CDR3 is made up of 14 amino acids. The germline CDR1 and CDR2 sequences are MNHEY and SVGAGI. V was trimmed by 5 bases and J by 5 bases, leaving 15 bases between them. CDR3 in amino acids: CASSMPGIQYGYTF. In DNA form, the CDR3 reads TGTGCCAGCAGTATGCCCGGGATACAGTATGGCTACACCTTC.

The chain links TRBV10-2 to TRBJ2-2; 8 bases fit TRBD1. With 6 bases clipped from V and 0 bases from J, the junction kept 9 bases outside the gene matches. The CDR3 has 17 residues. CDR1 is WSHSY, CDR2 SAAADI, per germline. CDR3 coding DNA: TGCGCCAGCAGAGGACAGGGCCCAGTTTCGAACACCGGGGAGCTGTTTTTT. This gives the protein CASRGQGPVSNTGELFF.

The rearrangement uses TRBV2 and TRBJ2-5; a weak D match, TRBD1 (6 bases). The CDR3 runs to 15 residues. Germline CDR1 and CDR2: SNHLY and FYNNEI. V lost 1 base to trimming and J lost 2 bases, with 11 bases between them. The CDR3 loop reads CASSEERTDQETQYF. CDR3 nucleotides: TGTGCCAGCAGTGAAGAGAGGACAGATCAAGAGACCCAGTACTTC.

V usage is TRBV6-5 and J usage is TRBJ1-1; tentatively, D is TRBD1 (5 bases). The germline gives CDR1 MNHEY, CDR2 SVGAGI. This CDR3 is built from 14 residues. Trimming cost V 4 bases and J 0 bases, with 9 bases left between them. CDR3 amino acids: CASSSDIMNTEAFF. The CDR3 region has the DNA TGTGCCAGCAGTTCGGACATCATGAACACTGAAGCTTTCTTT.

The rearrangement uses TRBV19 and TRBJ1-1; no definite D call. Germline loops: CDR1 LNHDA, CDR2 SQIVND (reference sequence). Trimming cost V 1 base and J 1 base, with 10 bases left between them. The CDR3 consists of 15 residues. The CDR3 reads CASSIGQLSNTEAFF. CDR3 DNA sequence: TGTGCCAGTAGTATAGGGCAGCTCTCGAACACTGAAGCTTTCTTT.

This chain joins TRBV15 and TRBJ2-5; D gene unclear. Trimming removed 6 bases from V and 1 base from J, with 12 bases in between. This CDR3 is built from 14 residues. The V gene's germline CDR1 is LNHNV and CDR2 YYDKDF (reference sequence). The DNA of the CDR3 is TGTGCCACCAGACAGACCCTAGTCCAAGAGACCCAGTACTTC. Translation gives CATRQTLVQETQYF.

V gene TRBV5-1 combines with J gene TRBJ2-7; 7 bases align to TRBD1. The CDR3 length is 16 residues. The V segment lost 0 bases and the J segment 2 bases; nucleotides outside the gene matches: 8. From germline, CDR1 is SGHRS and CDR2 YFSETQ. CDR3 DNA: TGCGCCAGCAGCTTGGGGCCGGGGACAGCAGCCTACGAGCAGTACTTC. Its protein product is CASSLGPGTAAYEQYF.

The J gene is TRBJ1-1, the V gene TRBV30; possible D gene TRBD1, 6 bases. V lost 4 bases and J 2 bases, leaving 11 bases between the germline ends. This CDR3 comprises 13 residues. From germline, CDR1 is GTSNPN and CDR2 SVGIG (reference sequence). CDR3: CAWKRGGNTEAFF. The DNA for the CDR3 is TGTGCCTGGAAAAGGGGGGGAAACACTGAAGCTTTCTTT.

This chain connects TRBV6-1 to TRBJ2-7; D ambiguous. V gave up 3 bases and J gave up 0 bases, with 12 bases separating them. CDR1 is MNHNS and CDR2 is SASEGT in the germline V gene. The CDR3 has 15 residues. The CDR3 bases are TGTGCCAGCAGTGAGGCCACTGTGAGCTCCTACGAGCAGTACTTC. Protein sequence: CASSEATVSSYEQYF.

The chain recombines TRBV12-5 with TRBJ2-7; 7 bases map to TRBD1. The V gene end was trimmed by 6 bases and the J gene end by 2 bases; junction bases not matched to a gene: 4. The CDR3 totals 13 residues. CDR1 is LGHNT and CDR2 is FRNRAP in the germline V gene. DNA of the CDR3: TGTGCTAGTGGCCCGACAGGGACCTACGAGCAGTACTTC. This sequence encodes CASGPTGTYEQYF. Supplemented by reference TRBV12-5 and TRBJ2-7, the full variable domain reads DARVTQTPRHKVTEMGQEVTMRCQPILGHNTVFWYRQTMMQGLELLAYFRNRAPLDDSGMPKDRFSAEMPDATLATLKIQPSEPRDSAVYFCASGPTGTYEQYFGPGTRLTVT.

The chain couples TRBV29-1 to TRBJ1-3; the D gene is possibly TRBD1 (5 bases). The CDR3 sequence is 12 residues long. CDR1 is SQVTM, CDR2 ANQGSEA, per germline. Trimming removed 6 bases from V and 4 bases from J, with 10 bases in between. The CDR3 DNA follows: TGCAGCGTCGGGGACCTCGGAAACACCATATATTTT. This encodes CSVGDLGNTIYF.

V and J are TRBV10-3 and TRBJ2-2; 9 nucleotides align to TRBD2. Losses at the gene ends were 11 bases for V and 0 bases for J; bases not matched to a gene: 4. This CDR3 contains 14 residues. In germline, CDR1 is ENHRY, CDR2 SYGVKD. CDR3 coding DNA: TGTGCCTGTGCGGGGGGGGCGAACACCGGGGAGCTGTTTTTT. Translating gives CACAGGANTGELFF.

This clone was picked up one time. CDR3 protein: CASSQTRGTEAFF. CDR3 nucleotide sequence: TGTGCCAGTAGTCAGACCCGAGGGACTGAAGCTTTCTTT. The rearrangement uses TRBV19 and TRBJ1-1; no definite D call. The germline gives CDR1 LNHDA, CDR2 SQIVND (reference sequence). The V gene lost 5 bases and the J gene lost 5 bases, with 12 bases spanning the gap. The CDR3 spans 13 residues.

The chain has TRBV19 and TRBJ2-3; D perhaps matches TRBD2 (6 bases). There are 14 residues in the CDR3. The germline V and J ends were trimmed by 5 bases and 6 bases, with 15 bases remaining between them. CDR1 and CDR2 from the germline V gene are LNHDA and SQIVND (reference sequence). Here the CDR3 reads CASSVTLGRDTQYF. The CDR3 region has the DNA TGTGCCAGTAGTGTGACACTGGGGAGGGATACGCAGTATTTT.

This sequence joins TRBV2 and TRBJ1-4; TRBD1 is a possible D gene (6 bases). This CDR3 is 15 amino acids long. V gave up 2 bases and J gave up 5 bases, with 12 bases separating them. CDR1 is SNHLY, CDR2 FYNNEI, per germline. CDR3 sequence reads: CASSERGDQNEKLFF. The CDR3 nucleotides are TGTGCCAGCAGTGAAAGGGGGGACCAAAATGAAAAACTGTTTTTT.

V gene TRBV12-3 or TRBV12-4 combines with J gene TRBJ1-1; D uncertain. Trimming removed 1 base at V and 3 bases at J, with 6 bases between. This CDR3 spans 13 amino acids. CDR3 protein: CASSLDEDTEAFF. CDR3 bases: TGTGCCAGCAGTTTAGATGAAGACACTGAAGCTTTCTTT.

Written as DNA, the CDR3 is TGTGCCAGCAGTTACAGGGGGAGGGGGAGTCAGCCCCAGCATTTT. Translating it yields CASSYRGRGSQPQHF. The chain employs TRBV28 and TRBJ1-5; 8 nucleotides agree with TRBD1. Germline V gives CDR1 MDHEN, CDR2 SYDVKM. The CDR3 totals 15 residues. V gave up 4 bases and J gave up 6 bases; unmatched junction bases: 8.

The J gene is TRBJ2-7, the V gene TRBV9; 12 positions agree with TRBD2. CDR3 length equals 14 residues. V shed 0 bases and J 6 bases; nucleotides not matched to a gene: 1. The V gene's germline CDR1 is SGDLS and CDR2 YYNGEE. CDR3 in amino acids: CASSVASGGAEQYF. The CDR3 DNA follows: TGTGCCAGCAGCGTAGCTAGCGGGGGGGCCGAGCAGTACTTC.

The chain employs TRBV30 and TRBJ2-1, with D perhaps TRBD1 or TRBD2 (6 bases each). V was cut by 5 bases and J by 10 bases, with 24 bases left in between. The CDR3 spans 15 residues. Germline V lookup: CDR1 GTSNPN, CDR2 SVGIG (reference sequence). The CDR3 sequence is CAWAGLGGSFNEQFF. CDR3 coding DNA: TGTGCCTGGGCTGGTCTGGGGGGCTCGTTCAACGAGCAGTTCTTC.